The subject of this entry is one TCR beta chain. The data are from a study of blood T cell repertoires in COVID-19. Across the whole study: The United States, Italy and Spain provided the acute and convalescent COVID-19 samples.

Sequenced by immunoSEQ multiplex PCR; TCRdb stores in-frame clones only, minus some. The sample has 200,000 to 250,000 clones, 80% to 85% seen once. Sample: peripheral blood. The receptor comes from a man in his thirties or forties with active or convalescent COVID-19.

CDR3 nucleotides: TGTGCCAGCAGCCCTTGGGGTAGCGGAGATACGCAGTATTTT. Its protein product is CASSPWGSGDTQYF. J is TRBJ2-3 and V is TRBV14, with D possibly TRBD2 on 6 matching bases. With 4 bases removed from V and 5 bases from J, the gap between germline ends came to 13 bases. CDR1 is SGHDN, CDR2 FVKESK, per germline. This CDR3 is built from 14 residues.